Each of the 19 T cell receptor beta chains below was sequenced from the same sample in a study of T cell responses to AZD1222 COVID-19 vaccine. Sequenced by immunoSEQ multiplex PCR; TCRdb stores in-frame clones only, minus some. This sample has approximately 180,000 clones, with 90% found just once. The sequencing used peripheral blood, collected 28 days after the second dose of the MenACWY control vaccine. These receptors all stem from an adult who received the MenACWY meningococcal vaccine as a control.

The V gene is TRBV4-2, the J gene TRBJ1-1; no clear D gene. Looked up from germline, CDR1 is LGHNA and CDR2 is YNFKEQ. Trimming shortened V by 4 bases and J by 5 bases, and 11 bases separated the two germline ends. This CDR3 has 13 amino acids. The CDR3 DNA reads TGTGCCAGCAGCCCGACGGGGAGGACTGAAGCTTTCTTT. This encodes CASSPTGRTEAFF.

CDR3 DNA: TGTGCCAGCAGTCAACTGAGGGAACTATACGGCTACACCTTC. This encodes CASSQLRELYGYTF. The chain links TRBV6-5 to TRBJ1-2, with unresolved D. The germline V and J ends were trimmed by 5 bases and 8 bases, with 18 bases remaining between them. Germline V gene data show CDR1 as MNHEY and CDR2 as SVGAGI. This CDR3 has 14 residues.

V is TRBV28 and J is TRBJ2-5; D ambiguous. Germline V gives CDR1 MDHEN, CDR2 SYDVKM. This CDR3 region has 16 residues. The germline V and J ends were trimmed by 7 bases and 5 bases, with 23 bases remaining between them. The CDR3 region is CASTRADPPRWETQYF. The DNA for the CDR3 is TGTGCCAGCACCCGAGCCGACCCCCCCCGGTGGGAGACCCAGTACTTC.

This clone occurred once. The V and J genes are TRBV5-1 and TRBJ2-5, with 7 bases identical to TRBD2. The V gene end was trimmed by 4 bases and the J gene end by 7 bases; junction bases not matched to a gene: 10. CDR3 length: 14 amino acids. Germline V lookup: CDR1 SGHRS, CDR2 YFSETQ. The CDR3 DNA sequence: TGCGCCAGCAGCGGAGGACTAGATAAGGGGACCCAGTACTTC. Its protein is CASSGGLDKGTQYF.

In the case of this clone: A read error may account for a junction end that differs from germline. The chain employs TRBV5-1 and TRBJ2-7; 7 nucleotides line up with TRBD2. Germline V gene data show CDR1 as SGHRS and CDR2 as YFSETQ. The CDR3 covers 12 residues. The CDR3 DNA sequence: TGCGCCAGCAGCTTGGCCGGGGAGGGAGGGAACTTC. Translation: CASSLAGEGGNF.

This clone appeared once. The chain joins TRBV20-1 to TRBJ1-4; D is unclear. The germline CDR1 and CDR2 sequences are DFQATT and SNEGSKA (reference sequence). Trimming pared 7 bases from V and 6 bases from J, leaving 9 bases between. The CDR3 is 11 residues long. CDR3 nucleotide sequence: TGCAGTGGTGGGTTATATGAAAAACTGTTTTTT. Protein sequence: CSGGLYEKLFF.

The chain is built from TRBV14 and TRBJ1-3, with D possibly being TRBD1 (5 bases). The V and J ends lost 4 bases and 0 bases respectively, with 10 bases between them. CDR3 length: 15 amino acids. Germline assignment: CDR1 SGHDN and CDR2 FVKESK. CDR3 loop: CASSLGRVSGNTIYF. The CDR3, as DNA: TGTGCCAGCAGCCTGGGACGTGTCTCTGGAAACACCATATATTTT.

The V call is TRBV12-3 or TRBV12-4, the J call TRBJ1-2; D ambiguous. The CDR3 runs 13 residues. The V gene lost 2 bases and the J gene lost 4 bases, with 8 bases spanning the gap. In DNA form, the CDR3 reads TGTGCCAGCAGTTTAAGGCACAGCTATGGCTACACCTTC. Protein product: CASSLRHSYGYTF.

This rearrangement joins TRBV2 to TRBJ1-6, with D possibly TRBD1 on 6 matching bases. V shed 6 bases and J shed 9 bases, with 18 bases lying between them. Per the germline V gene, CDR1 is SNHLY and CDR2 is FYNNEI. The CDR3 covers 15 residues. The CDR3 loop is CASRPTGPSASPLHF. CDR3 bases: TGTGCCAGCAGGCCTACAGGGCCCTCGGCTTCACCCCTCCACTTT.

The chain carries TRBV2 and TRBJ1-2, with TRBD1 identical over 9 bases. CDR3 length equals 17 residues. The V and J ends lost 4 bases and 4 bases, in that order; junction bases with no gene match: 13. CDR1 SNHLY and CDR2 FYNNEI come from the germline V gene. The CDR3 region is CASSGGQGLYYGYGYTF. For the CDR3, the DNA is TGTGCCAGCAGTGGGGGACAGGGCCTATACTACGGCTATGGCTACACCTTC.

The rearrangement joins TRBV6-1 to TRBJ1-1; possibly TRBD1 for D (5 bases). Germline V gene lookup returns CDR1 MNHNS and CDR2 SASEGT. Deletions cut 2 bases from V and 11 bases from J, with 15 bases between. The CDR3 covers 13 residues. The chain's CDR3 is CASSERQGLGAFF. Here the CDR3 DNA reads TGTGCCAGCAGTGAAAGGCAGGGACTTGGGGCTTTCTTT.

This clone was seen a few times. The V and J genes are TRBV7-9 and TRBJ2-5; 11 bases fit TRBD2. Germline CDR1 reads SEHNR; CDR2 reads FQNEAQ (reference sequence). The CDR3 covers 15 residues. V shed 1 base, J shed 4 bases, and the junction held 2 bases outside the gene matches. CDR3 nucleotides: TGTGCCAGCAGCTTAGTACTAGCGGGAGCAGAGACCCAGTACTTC. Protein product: CASSLVLAGAETQYF.

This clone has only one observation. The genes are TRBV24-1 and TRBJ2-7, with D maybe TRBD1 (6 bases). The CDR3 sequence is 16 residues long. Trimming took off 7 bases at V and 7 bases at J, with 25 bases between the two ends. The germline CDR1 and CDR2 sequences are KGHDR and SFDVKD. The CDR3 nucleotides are TGTGCCACCAGCGCACAGGGAAGCGCAGCAAGGGGAGAGCAGTACTTC. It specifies CATSAQGSAARGEQYF.

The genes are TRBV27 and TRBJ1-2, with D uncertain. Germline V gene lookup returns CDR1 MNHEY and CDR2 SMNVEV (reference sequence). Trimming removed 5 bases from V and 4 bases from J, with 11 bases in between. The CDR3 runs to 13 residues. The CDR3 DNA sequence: TGTGCCAGCAGTGATCCAGGCGGCTATGGCTACACCTTC. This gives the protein CASSDPGGYGYTF.

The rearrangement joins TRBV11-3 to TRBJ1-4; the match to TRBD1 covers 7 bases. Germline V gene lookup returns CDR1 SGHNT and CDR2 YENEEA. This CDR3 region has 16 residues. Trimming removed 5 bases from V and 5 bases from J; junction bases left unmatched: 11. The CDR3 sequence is CASSPQGRRGNEKLFF. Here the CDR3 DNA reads TGTGCCAGCAGCCCACAGGGGAGGAGGGGGAATGAAAAACTGTTTTTT. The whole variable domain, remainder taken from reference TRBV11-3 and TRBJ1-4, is EAGVVQSPRYKIIEKKQPVAFWCNPISGHNTLYWYLQNLGQGPELLIRYENEEAVDDSQLPKDRFSAERLKGVDSTLKIQPAELGDSAVYLCASSPQGRRGNEKLFFGSGTQLSVL.

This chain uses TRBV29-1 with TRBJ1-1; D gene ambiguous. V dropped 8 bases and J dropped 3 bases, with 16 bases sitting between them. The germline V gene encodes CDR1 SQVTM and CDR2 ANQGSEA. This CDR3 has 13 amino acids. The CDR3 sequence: CSLRRVGDTEAFF. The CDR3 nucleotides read TGCAGCTTGAGAAGAGTGGGAGACACTGAAGCTTTCTTT.

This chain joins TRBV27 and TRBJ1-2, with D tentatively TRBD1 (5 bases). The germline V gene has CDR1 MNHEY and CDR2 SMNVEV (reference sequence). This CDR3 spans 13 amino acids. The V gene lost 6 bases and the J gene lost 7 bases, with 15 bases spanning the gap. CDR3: CASRSRGAGGYTF. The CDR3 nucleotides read TGTGCCAGCAGGTCTAGGGGAGCGGGTGGCTACACCTTC.

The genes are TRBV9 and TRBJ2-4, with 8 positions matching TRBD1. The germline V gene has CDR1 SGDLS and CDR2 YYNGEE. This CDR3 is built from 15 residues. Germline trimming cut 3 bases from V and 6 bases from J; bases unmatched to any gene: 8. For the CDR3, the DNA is TGTGCCAGCAGCGCAGGGGGCGCAGGGTTAAACATTCAGTACTTC. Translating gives CASSAGGAGLNIQYF.

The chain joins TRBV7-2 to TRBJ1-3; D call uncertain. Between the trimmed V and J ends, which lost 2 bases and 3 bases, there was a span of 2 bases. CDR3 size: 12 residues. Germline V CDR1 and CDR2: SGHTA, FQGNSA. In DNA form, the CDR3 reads TGTGCCAGCAGCTTATATGGAAACACCATATATTTT. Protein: CASSLYGNTIYF.